The rows below give T cell receptor beta chains drawn from one sample of a study of beta chain features in type 1 diabetes. Generated by immunoSEQ multiplex PCR, the TCRdb table keeps only in-frame clones and is missing some. The table lists under 200,000 clones, around 8.3% of them singletons. Specimen: central memory CD4+ T cells from blood. The receptors here all came from a woman under 30 with type 1 diabetes. The CDR3 runs from the conserved cysteine through the conserved F or W. The D gene is left open where the match is weak. Size values are once, few and many counts, or a class for expanded clones, and some rows have none.

abundance,v_gene,j_gene,d_gene,CDR3aa,CDR3nt
NA,TRBV6-5,TRBJ2-1,NA,CAAWGPGEQFF,TGTGCCGCGTGGGGGCCCGGTGAGCAGTTCTTC
NA,TRBV4-2,TRBJ1-1,TRBD1,CASRPGGTGSNTEAFF,TGTGCCAGCAGACCTGGGGGGACAGGGTCTAACACTGAAGCTTTCTTT
NA,TRBV29-1,TRBJ2-1,NA,CSAQGTSYNEQFF,TGCAGCGCTCAGGGGACATCCTACAATGAGCAGTTCTTC
few,TRBV20-1,TRBJ2-7,NA,CSARDGPEQYF,TGCAGTGCTAGAGATGGGCCTGAGCAGTACTTC
NA,TRBV27,TRBJ1-2,TRBD1,CASGTGGANYGYTF,TGTGCCAGCGGGACAGGGGGAGCTAACTATGGCTACACCTTC
few,TRBV9,TRBJ2-3,NA,CASSGPTPTDTQYF,TGTGCCAGCAGCGGGCCCACCCCCACAGATACGCAGTATTTT
few,TRBV7-3,TRBJ2-1,TRBD2,CASSPTGLAGGGNEQFF,TGTGCCAGCAGCCCAACTGGACTAGCGGGAGGGGGCAATGAGCAGTTCTTC
NA,TRBV27,TRBJ2-1,TRBD2,CASTPWRPLAGDHNEQFF,TGTGCCAGCACCCCCTGGCGTCCGCTAGCGGGAGACCACAATGAGCAGTTCTTC
few,TRBV6-7,TRBJ2-4,TRBD2,CASSFLLAAKNIQYF,TGTGCCAGCAGTTTCCTACTAGCGGCCAAAAACATTCAGTACTTC
NA,TRBV15,TRBJ1-1,TRBD1,CATSTTVDRGGTEAFF,TGTGCCACCAGCACCACTGTAGACAGGGGCGGCACTGAAGCTTTCTTT
once,TRBV6-6,TRBJ2-1,NA,CASTMTTLSYNEQFF,TGTGCCAGCACCATGACGACATTGAGCTATAATGAGCAGTTCTTC
NA,TRBV4-1,TRBJ2-5,TRBD2,CASSRTSGSGAQETQYF,TGCGCCAGCAGCCGGACTAGCGGGAGTGGGGCCCAAGAGACCCAGTACTTC
few,TRBV5-1,TRBJ1-1,NA,CASSLVSLDFMNTEAFF,TGCGCCAGCAGCTTGGTCTCTTTGGACTTCATGAACACTGAAGCTTTCTTT
few,TRBV19,TRBJ2-6,TRBD1,CASSIGTVSSGANVLTF,TGTGCCAGTAGTATCGGGACAGTCTCCTCTGGGGCCAACGTCCTGACTTTC
NA,TRBV14,TRBJ2-5,TRBD1,CASSQRTGGETQYF,TGTGCCAGCAGCCAAAGGACAGGGGGGGAGACCCAGTACTTC
NA,TRBV10-3,TRBJ1-2,TRBD1,CAISGDSRYGYTF,TGTGCCATCAGTGGGGACAGCCGGTATGGCTACACCTTC
few,TRBV5-1,TRBJ2-6,NA,CASSQTSASGANVLTF,TGCGCCAGCAGCCAGACTTCTGCCTCTGGGGCCAACGTCCTGACTTTC
many,TRBV19,TRBJ2-7,TRBD2,CASSPGLAGNREQYF,TGTGCCAGTAGTCCGGGACTAGCGGGAAATCGCGAGCAGTACTTC
many,TRBV29-1,TRBJ2-7,TRBD2,CSVDSASGGYEQYF,TGCAGCGTTGACTCGGCTAGCGGAGGCTACGAGCAGTACTTC
NA,TRBV27,TRBJ1-2,TRBD1,CASSAVSGQGRNGYTF,TGTGCCAGCAGTGCCGTCTCGGGACAGGGTAGGAATGGCTACACCTTC
few,TRBV23-1,TRBJ2-7,NA,CASSPPGFRPF,TGCGCCAGCAGTCCCCCGGGATTCCGGCCTTTC
NA,TRBV7-3,TRBJ2-1,NA,CASSQTYNEQFF,TGTGCCAGCAGCCAGACCTACAATGAGCAGTTCTTC
few,TRBV2,TRBJ1-2,NA,CASRVGAYGYTF,TGTGCCAGCAGGGTGGGGGCCTATGGCTACACCTTC
few,TRBV27,TRBJ2-6,TRBD1,CASSFGQAGANVLTF,TGTGCCAGCAGTTTCGGACAGGCTGGGGCCAACGTCCTGACTTTC
few,TRBV30,TRBJ1-4,NA,CAWSRGEGTNEKLFF,TGTGCCTGGAGCAGGGGAGAAGGAACTAATGAAAAACTGTTTTTT
NA,TRBV18,TRBJ2-5,NA,CASSLRAQETQYF,TGTGCCAGCTCACTGCGTGCACAAGAGACCCAGTACTTC
NA,TRBV7-3,TRBJ2-2,TRBD1,CASSQGQPAGELFF,TGTGCCAGCAGCCAGGGACAGCCCGCCGGGGAGCTGTTTTTT
NA,TRBV11-2,TRBJ2-3,NA,CASSPLSGLTQYF,TGTGCCAGCAGCCCCCTCTCGGGTCTTACGCAGTATTTT
few,TRBV27,TRBJ1-2,TRBD1,CASRNRDRDYGYTF,TGTGCCAGCAGAAACCGGGACAGGGACTATGGCTACACCTTC
few,TRBV7-6,TRBJ1-4,TRBD1,CASSPRTGVNEKLFF,TGTGCCAGCAGCCCACGGACAGGGGTCAATGAAAAACTGTTTTTT
many,TRBV10-3,TRBJ2-3,NA,CAIKGAAERDTQYF,TGTGCCATCAAAGGAGCCGCGGAGCGGGATACGCAGTATTTT
NA,TRBV30,TRBJ2-3,NA,CAWSRVEDTQYF,TGTGCCTGGAGTCGCGTAGAAGATACGCAGTATTTT
few,TRBV11-3,TRBJ2-3,NA,CASSLDPRNTQYF,TGTGCCAGCAGCTTAGATCCGCGGAATACGCAGTATTTT
few,TRBV7-9,TRBJ1-2,NA,CASYSVGDYGYTF,TGTGCCAGCTATAGCGTTGGCGACTATGGCTACACCTTC
NA,TRBV5-1,TRBJ2-5,NA,CASSRRQGEQETQYF,TGCGCCAGCAGCCGAAGGCAGGGTGAGCAAGAGACCCAGTACTTC
few,TRBV19,TRBJ2-1,TRBD2,CASSIGRERYNEQFF,TGTGCCAGTAGTATAGGGCGGGAGAGGTACAATGAGCAGTTCTTC
few,TRBV5-1,TRBJ2-1,TRBD1,CASSLYRGYNEQFF,TGCGCCAGCAGCTTGTACAGGGGTTACAATGAGCAGTTCTTC
NA,TRBV7-2,TRBJ2-7,TRBD2,CASTGATGGPGEQYF,TGTGCCAGCACCGGGGCGACGGGAGGGCCGGGGGAGCAGTACTTC
NA,TRBV19,TRBJ2-7,NA,CASSIQGRENEQYF,TGTGCCAGTAGTATCCAGGGGCGGGAGAACGAGCAGTACTTC